The T cell receptor (beta chain) described here comes from a study of T-cell reconstitution after alpha-beta-depleted transplantation in children (dated by TCRdb to 2016 to 2017). Broadly, across the study: Using TCR repertoire profiling, the study quantitatively followed how T-cell immune reconstitution unfolded in children after TCRalphabeta/CD19-depleted allogeneic hematopoietic cell transplantation.

Concerning this clonotype itself: Its antigen remains unidentified. No qualities accompany the bases; no much larger clone lies one base away.

The library was built by means of PCR. These reads were obtained on an Illumina HiSeq 2500. Molecular barcoding was employed in the preparation of TCR libraries, with unique molecular identifiers being used to normalize TCRbeta repertoire quantification. TCRdb handled the public reads itself, with Q25 trimming in fastp and clone calling in MiXCR, and kept productive beta chains. Here each entry gathers all rows of one CDR3 protein and keeps the most common genes and DNA. In all, the sample holds roughly 400,000 distinct CDR3 sequences, and 20% of those were seen once. Approximately 3.8% of the sample is held by the ten biggest clonotypes. Including cysteine and phenylalanine, the CDR3 has 14 amino acids. CDR3 DNA is the only sequence kept; it has 42 bases, read in frame from the first base. Taken from the germline V gene (reference sequence), the CDR1 and CDR2 loops are LGHDT and YNNKEL. Cut back by 2 bases and 0 bases, the V and J ends lie 5 bases apart.

Recombination joined TRBV3-1 with TRBJ2-1; the D region possibly corresponds to TRBD1 (5 bases align). This TCR was recovered from a human donor who donated a stem cell graft to a child with acute myeloid leukemia. Here the sequenced sample was PBMCs from the stem cell graft donor, taken from the stem cell graft. The DNA sequence is TGTGCCAGCAGCCAAAGGGGCTCCTACAATGAGCAGTTCTTC. Its coded protein is CASSQRGSYNEQFF.